This T cell receptor beta chain is from a study of T cells after somatic rescue of genetic block. CDR3 size: 13 residues. The germline V and J ends were trimmed by 0 bases and 8 bases, with 10 bases remaining between them. Germline-derived CDR1 and CDR2 are SEHNR and FQNEAQ (reference sequence). This clone was observed a handful of times. Only in-frame clones appear in the TCRdb table, and some are missing; sequencing was by immunoSEQ multiplex PCR. This sample has 100,000 to 120,000 clones, with around nine tenths found just once. The chain uses TRBV7-9 and TRBJ1-2; D is uncertain. Sequenced sample: peripheral blood mononuclear cells (PBMCs). The clonotype was recovered from a young woman. The CDR3 region is CASSLAGLIGYTF. In DNA, the CDR3 is TGTGCCAGCAGCTTAGCCGGCCTCATAGGCTACACCTTC.